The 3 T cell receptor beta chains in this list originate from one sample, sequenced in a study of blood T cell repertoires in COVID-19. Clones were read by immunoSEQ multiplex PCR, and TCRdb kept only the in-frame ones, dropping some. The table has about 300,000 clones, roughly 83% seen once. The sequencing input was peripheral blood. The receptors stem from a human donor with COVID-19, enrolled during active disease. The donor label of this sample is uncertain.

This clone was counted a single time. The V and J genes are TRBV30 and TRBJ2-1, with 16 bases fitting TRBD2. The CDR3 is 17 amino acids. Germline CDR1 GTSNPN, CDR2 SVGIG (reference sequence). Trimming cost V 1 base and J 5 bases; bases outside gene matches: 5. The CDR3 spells CAWSARGLAGGDNEQFF. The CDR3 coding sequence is TGTGCCTGGAGTGCCCGGGGACTAGCGGGAGGGGACAATGAGCAGTTCTTC.

The CDR3 DNA reads TGTGCCAGCAGCTTAGGGACAGCCCCGGGTACTCAGCCCCAGCATTTT. This codes for CASSLGTAPGTQPQHF. The chain carries TRBV7-2 and TRBJ1-5; maybe TRBD1 (6 bases). The ends were cut back, 1 base at V and 6 bases at J, with 16 bases in the middle. CDR1 and CDR2 (germline): SGHTA, FQGNSA. The CDR3 extends over 16 amino acids.

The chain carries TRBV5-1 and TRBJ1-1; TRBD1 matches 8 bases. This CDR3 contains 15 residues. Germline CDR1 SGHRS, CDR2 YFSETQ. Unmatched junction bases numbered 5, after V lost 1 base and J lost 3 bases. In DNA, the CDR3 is TGCGCCAGCAGCTTGCGGACAGGGACCGACACTGAAGCTTTCTTT. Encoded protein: CASSLRTGTDTEAFF.